The clone carrying this TCR beta chain was seen more than once but under ten times. The sample comes from a study of T-cell memory formation after mild COVID-19. This CDR3 comprises 14 residues. V was pared by 5 bases and J by 4 bases, with 4 bases of the junction left unmatched. The germline gives CDR1 MNHNY, CDR2 SVGAGI (reference sequence). Each CDR3 protein is one row after TCRdb ran MiXCR on the 5' RACE reads. The sample yields 350,000 or so distinct CDR3 sequences, 10% to 15% seen once. The chain combines TRBV6-6 with TRBJ2-5; 10 bases align to TRBD2. The source of this sequence is a man between 18 and 29 years old who had mild COVID-19 (a few samples of this study predate the infection). Cell type and time point are not known. Sequenced: PBMCs or a T cell subset sorted from them (not recorded which). CDR3 sequence reads: CASSPSGGVETQYF. The CDR3 nucleotides are TGTGCCAGCAGTCCCAGCGGGGGGGTAGAGACCCAGTACTTC.